The 15 T cell receptor beta chains reported below all come from one sample, sequenced in a study of cytotoxic CD8 clonotypes in ibrutinib-treated CLL. Sequencing used immunoSEQ multiplex PCR; TCRdb keeps in-frame clones, though not all of them. This table has approximately 24,000 clones, approximately 70% appearing once. Source: PBMCs, taken at disease progression, from a patient treated with ibrutinib. These receptors were collected from a human donor with chronic lymphocytic leukemia.

The gene calls are TRBV15 and TRBJ2-7, with a tentative D call TRBD2 (6 bases). Trimming pared 1 base from V and 5 bases from J, leaving 15 bases between. Germline assignment: CDR1 LNHNV and CDR2 YYDKDF (reference sequence). This CDR3 contains 15 residues. CDR3 residues: CATSRVRGIWDEQYF. CDR3 coding DNA: TGTGCCACCAGCAGAGTACGGGGGATCTGGGACGAGCAGTACTTC.

The table lists this clone with a few counts. CDR3 in amino acids: CASSPIRGDSPLHF. Here the CDR3 DNA reads TGTGCCAGCAGTCCTATACGCGGGGATTCACCCCTCCACTTT. This rearrangement joins TRBV27 to TRBJ1-6; no clear D. Between the trimmed V and J ends, which lost 5 bases and 8 bases, there was a span of 13 bases. The CDR3 contains 14 residues. Germline V lookup: CDR1 MNHEY, CDR2 SMNVEV (reference sequence).

This clone was seen a single time. The gene calls are TRBV6-6 and TRBJ1-5; TRBD1 aligns across 8 bases. V gave up 4 bases and J gave up 4 bases; unmatched junction bases: 3. The CDR3 is made up of 14 amino acids. Germline V gene sequence: CDR1 MNHNY, CDR2 SVGAGI (reference sequence). CDR3: CASSFGQGNQPQHF. In DNA, the CDR3 is TGTGCCAGCAGTTTCGGACAGGGAAATCAGCCCCAGCATTTT.

V and J are TRBV5-4 and TRBJ1-3; a possible D gene is TRBD1 (5 bases). Trimming took off 4 bases at V and 4 bases at J, with 15 bases between the two ends. The germline CDR1 and CDR2 sequences are SGHNT and YYREEE (reference sequence). CDR3 length: 15 residues. CDR3 region: CASSAGTAAGNTIYF. The DNA for the CDR3 is TGTGCCAGCAGCGCAGGGACCGCGGCGGGAAACACCATATATTTT.

The chain recombines TRBV18 with TRBJ1-2, with unresolved D. Deletions cut 0 bases from V and 7 bases from J, with 12 bases between. CDR3 length equals 14 residues. Germline V gives CDR1 KGHSH, CDR2 LQKENI. For the CDR3, the DNA is TGTGCCAGCTCACCACCCGAAGCCGTGCGTGGCTACACCTTC. Its translation: CASSPPEAVRGYTF.

The rearrangement links TRBV6-5 to TRBJ2-3; D remains ambiguous. The CDR3 covers 14 residues. Germline V gene sequence: CDR1 MNHEY, CDR2 SVGAGI. V lost 6 bases, J lost 0 bases, and 10 bases lay in between. CDR3 bases: TGTGCCAGCAGGATCGGACGGAGCACAGATACGCAGTATTTT. Its translation: CASRIGRSTDTQYF.

This clone was detected once. The chain is built from TRBV5-6 and TRBJ2-7; 9 nucleotides align to TRBD1. This CDR3 comprises 15 residues. Germline lookup yields CDR1 SGHDT and CDR2 YYEEEE. V trimming: 0 bases; J trimming: 6 bases; junction bases outside the gene matches: 7. In DNA form, the CDR3 reads TGTGCCAGCAGCTTGGGGTGGACAGGGGAAGGCGAGCAGTACTTC. Its translation: CASSLGWTGEGEQYF. Full variable domain (remainder filled in from reference TRBV5-6 and TRBJ2-7): DAGVTQSPTHLIKTRGQQVTLRCSPKSGHDTVSWYQQALGQGPQFIFQYYEEEERQRGNFPDRFSGHQFPNYSSELNVNALLLGDSALYLCASSLGWTGEGEQYFGPGTRLTVT.

The chain uses TRBV11-2 and TRBJ2-7; D could derive from TRBD1 or TRBD2 (5 bases each). The V gene's germline CDR1 is SGHAT and CDR2 FQNNGV. The CDR3 has 13 residues. The V end was cut by 1 base, the J end by 3 bases, with 7 bases between. The CDR3 loop is CASSLGGIYEQYF. The CDR3 DNA sequence: TGTGCCAGCAGCTTAGGGGGGATCTACGAGCAGTACTTC.

This clone was seen only a few times. The V and J genes are TRBV19 and TRBJ2-6; possible D gene TRBD1, 6 bases. The length of the CDR3 is 13 residues. V was trimmed by 3 bases and J by 10 bases, leaving 10 bases between them. Germline V gene sequence: CDR1 LNHDA, CDR2 SQIVND (reference sequence). The CDR3 sequence is CASSIGTPNVLTF. The CDR3 bases are TGTGCCAGTAGTATCGGGACACCAAACGTCCTGACTTTC.

This chain uses TRBV7-3 with TRBJ1-1; D is unclear. V was shortened by 2 bases and J by 7 bases, with 14 bases between the two germline ends. Germline V gives CDR1 SGHTA, CDR2 FQGTGA. The CDR3 loop spans 14 amino acids. The CDR3 sequence: CASSLRTYRNEAFF. The CDR3 DNA is TGTGCCAGCAGCTTACGGACCTACCGGAATGAAGCTTTCTTT.

The chain is built from TRBV7-2 and TRBJ2-3; 8 bases agree with TRBD2. The CDR3 extends over 16 amino acids. With V trimmed by 5 bases and J by 1 base, 8 bases remained unmatched. Germline-derived CDR1 and CDR2 are SGHTA and FQGNSA. The DNA of the CDR3 is TGTGCCAGCAGCATACATAGCGGGGAAGGCACAGATACGCAGTATTTT. Its translation is CASSIHSGEGTDTQYF.

V is TRBV10-3 and J is TRBJ2-7; 9 bases match TRBD1. The V gene end was trimmed by 3 bases and the J gene end by 7 bases; junction bases not matched to a gene: 7. CDR1 ENHRY and CDR2 SYGVKD come from the germline V gene. The CDR3 extends over 14 amino acids. The CDR3: CAISDRQGVEEQYF. The CDR3 region has the DNA TGTGCCATCAGTGATAGACAGGGGGTTGAAGAGCAGTACTTC.

This chain joins TRBV7-9 and TRBJ2-7, with 9 bases identical to TRBD1. The germline gives CDR1 SEHNR, CDR2 FQNEAQ (reference sequence). Germline trimming cut 5 bases from V and 5 bases from J; bases unmatched to any gene: 13. This CDR3 contains 16 residues. The CDR3: CASSLGTGLDIHEQYF. In DNA, the CDR3 is TGTGCCAGCAGCCTCGGGACAGGGCTAGATATCCACGAGCAGTACTTC.

This sequence joins TRBV5-1 and TRBJ2-5; the match to TRBD2 covers 11 bases. This CDR3 spans 16 amino acids. The V gene's germline CDR1 is SGHRS and CDR2 YFSETQ. The ends lost 0 bases at V and 2 bases at J; junction bases unmatched: 3. CDR3 in DNA: TGCGCCAGCAGCTTGGGGGGACTAGCGGAACAAGAGACCCAGTACTTC. It encodes CASSLGGLAEQETQYF.

This clone was counted a few times. V usage is TRBV15 and J usage is TRBJ2-7; D is unclear. This CDR3 has 15 amino acids. Germline lookup yields CDR1 LNHNV and CDR2 YYDKDF (reference sequence). Trimming left V 3 bases short and J 2 bases short, with 14 bases between. In DNA, the CDR3 is TGTGCCACCAGCAGGGGTGGGCTATCGGCCTACGAGCAGTACTTC. It codes for CATSRGGLSAYEQYF. The full variable domain, completed using reference TRBV15 and TRBJ2-7, is DAMVIQNPRYQVTQFGKPVTLSCSQTLNHNVMYWYQQKSSQAPKLLFHYYDKDFNNEADTPDNFQSRRPNTSFCFLDIRSPGLGDTAMYLCATSRGGLSAYEQYFGPGTRLTVT.